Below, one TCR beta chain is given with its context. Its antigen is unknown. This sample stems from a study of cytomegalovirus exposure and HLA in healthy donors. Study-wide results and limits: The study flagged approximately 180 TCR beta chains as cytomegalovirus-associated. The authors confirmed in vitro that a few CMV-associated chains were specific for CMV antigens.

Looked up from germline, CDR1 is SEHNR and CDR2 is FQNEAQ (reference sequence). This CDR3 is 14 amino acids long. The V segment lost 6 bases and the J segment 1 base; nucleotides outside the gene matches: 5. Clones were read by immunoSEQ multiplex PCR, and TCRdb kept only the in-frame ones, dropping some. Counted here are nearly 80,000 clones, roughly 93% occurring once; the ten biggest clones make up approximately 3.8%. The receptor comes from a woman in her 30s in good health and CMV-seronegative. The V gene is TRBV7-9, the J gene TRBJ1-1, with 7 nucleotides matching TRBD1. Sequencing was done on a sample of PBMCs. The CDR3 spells CASRRDRANTEAFF. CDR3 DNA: TGTGCCAGCAGACGGGACAGAGCGAACACTGAAGCTTTCTTT.